This T cell receptor (beta chain) was sequenced during a study of blood T cells in healthy people across ages. Findings and caveats of the study: TCR beta diversity tracked closely with naive T cell percentage. TCR beta diversity per million T cells fell roughly linearly with age. Any changes in expanded clonotypes were possibly confounded, as donor CMV status remained unknown.

A second about 7 to 11 cycle PCR used barcoded and J-beta primers. MiXCR, run by TCRdb on the 5' RACE reads, gives a single entry per CDR3 protein. This table holds 1.5 million or so distinct CDR3 sequences, 42% found once. Germline loops: CDR1 SQVTM, CDR2 ANQGSEA. V was clipped by 5 bases and J by 8 bases; unmatched bases: 8. This CDR3 has 13 amino acids. For this clonotype: Its cognate antigen is unknown.

This chain links TRBV29-1 with TRBJ2-1, with 8 nucleotides matching TRBD2. The sample comprised blood. The receptor's source is a woman aged 18 to 35 in good health. The CDR3 loop is CSVRPSGWHEQFF. CDR3 coding DNA: TGCAGCGTTCGGCCTAGCGGGTGGCATGAGCAGTTCTTC.